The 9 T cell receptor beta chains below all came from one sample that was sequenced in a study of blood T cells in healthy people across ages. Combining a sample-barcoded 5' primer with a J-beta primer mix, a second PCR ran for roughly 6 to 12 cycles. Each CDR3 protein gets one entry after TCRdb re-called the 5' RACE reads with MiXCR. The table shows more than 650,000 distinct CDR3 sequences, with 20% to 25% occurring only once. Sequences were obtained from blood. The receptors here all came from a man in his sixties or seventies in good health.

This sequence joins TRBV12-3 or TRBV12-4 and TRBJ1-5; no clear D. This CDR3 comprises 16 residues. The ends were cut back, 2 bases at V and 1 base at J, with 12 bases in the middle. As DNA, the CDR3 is TGTGCCAGCAGTTTACGGGGAACGGGGAGCAATCAGCCCCAGCATTTT. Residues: CASSLRGTGSNQPQHF.

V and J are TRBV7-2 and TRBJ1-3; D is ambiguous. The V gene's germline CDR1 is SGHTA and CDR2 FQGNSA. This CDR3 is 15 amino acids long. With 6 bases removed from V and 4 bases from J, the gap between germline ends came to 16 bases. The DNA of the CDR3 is TGTGCCAGCAGTCGCCACGGAGGGTTGGGAAACACCATATATTTT. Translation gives CASSRHGGLGNTIYF.

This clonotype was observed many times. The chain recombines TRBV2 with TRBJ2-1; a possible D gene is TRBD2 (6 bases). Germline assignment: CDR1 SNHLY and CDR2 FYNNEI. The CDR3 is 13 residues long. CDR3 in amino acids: CASRDSSYNEQFF. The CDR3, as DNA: TGTGCTAGTAGGGACTCTTCCTACAATGAGCAGTTCTTC.

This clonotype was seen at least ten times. The CDR3 spells CASSTGQGRHEQYF. Written as DNA, the CDR3 is TGCGCCAGCAGCACCGGACAGGGGAGACACGAGCAGTACTTC. The J gene is TRBJ2-7, the V gene TRBV5-1, with 9 bases aligning to TRBD1. The V segment lost 4 bases and the J segment 5 bases; nucleotides outside the gene matches: 7. In germline, CDR1 is SGHRS, CDR2 YFSETQ. This CDR3 has 14 amino acids.

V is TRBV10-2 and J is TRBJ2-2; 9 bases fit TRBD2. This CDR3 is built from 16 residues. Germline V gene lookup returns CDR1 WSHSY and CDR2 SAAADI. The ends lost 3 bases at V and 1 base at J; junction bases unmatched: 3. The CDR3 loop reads CASSDRGRVNTGELFF. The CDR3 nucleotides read TGCGCCAGCAGTGATCGCGGGAGGGTGAACACCGGGGAGCTGTTTTTT.

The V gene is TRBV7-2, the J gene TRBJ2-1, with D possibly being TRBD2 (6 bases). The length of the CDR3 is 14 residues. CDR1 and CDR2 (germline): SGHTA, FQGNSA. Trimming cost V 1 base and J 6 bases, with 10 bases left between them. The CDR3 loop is CASSLDSSVNEQFF. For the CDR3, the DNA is TGTGCCAGCAGCTTAGATTCTAGCGTCAATGAGCAGTTCTTC.

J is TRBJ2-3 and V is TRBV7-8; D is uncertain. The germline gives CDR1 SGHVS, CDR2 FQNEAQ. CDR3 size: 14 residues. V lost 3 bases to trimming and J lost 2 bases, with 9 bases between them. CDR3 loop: CASSFGRNTDTQYF. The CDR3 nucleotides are TGTGCCAGCAGCTTTGGGCGGAACACAGATACGCAGTATTTT.

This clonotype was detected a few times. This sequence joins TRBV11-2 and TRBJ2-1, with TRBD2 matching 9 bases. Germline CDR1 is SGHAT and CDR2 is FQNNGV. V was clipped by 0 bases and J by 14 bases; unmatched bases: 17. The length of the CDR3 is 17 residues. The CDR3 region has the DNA TGTGCCAGCAGCTTAGATCAGAATCGCGGGGGGGCCAATGTCGAGTTCTTC. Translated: CASSLDQNRGGANVEFF. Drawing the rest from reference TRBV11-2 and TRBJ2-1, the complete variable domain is EAGVAQSPRYKIIEKRQSVAFWCNPISGHATLYWYQQILGQGPKLLIQFQNNGVVDDSQLPKDRFSAERLKGVDSTLKIQPAKLEDSAVYLCASSLDQNRGGANVEFFGPGTRLTVL.

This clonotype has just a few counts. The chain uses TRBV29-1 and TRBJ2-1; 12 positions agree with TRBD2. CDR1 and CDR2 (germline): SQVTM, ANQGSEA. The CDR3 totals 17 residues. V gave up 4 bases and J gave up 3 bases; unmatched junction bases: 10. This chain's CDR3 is CSVARVPGLAGYNEQFF. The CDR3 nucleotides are TGCAGCGTTGCCCGCGTCCCGGGACTAGCGGGCTACAATGAGCAGTTCTTC.